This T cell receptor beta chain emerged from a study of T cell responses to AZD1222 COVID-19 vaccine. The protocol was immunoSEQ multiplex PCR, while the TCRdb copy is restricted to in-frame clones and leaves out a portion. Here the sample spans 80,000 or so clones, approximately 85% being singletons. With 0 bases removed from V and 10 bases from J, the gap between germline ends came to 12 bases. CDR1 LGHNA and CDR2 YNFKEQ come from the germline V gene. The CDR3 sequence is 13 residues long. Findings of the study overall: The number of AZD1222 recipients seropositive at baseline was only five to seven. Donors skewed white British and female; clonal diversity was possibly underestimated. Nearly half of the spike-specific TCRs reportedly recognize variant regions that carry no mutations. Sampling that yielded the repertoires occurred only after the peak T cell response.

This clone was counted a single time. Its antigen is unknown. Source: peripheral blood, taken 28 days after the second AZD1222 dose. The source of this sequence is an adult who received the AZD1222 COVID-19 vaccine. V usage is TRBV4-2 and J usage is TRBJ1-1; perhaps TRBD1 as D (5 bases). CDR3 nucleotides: TGTGCCAGCAGCCAAGACTTAGGACAAGGAGCTTTCTTT. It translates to CASSQDLGQGAFF.